Each of the 27 T cell receptor beta chains below was sequenced from the same sample in a study of blood T cell repertoires in COVID-19. The assay was immunoSEQ multiplex PCR, and TCRdb's table has in-frame clones only and misses some. Counted here are 65,000 to 70,000 clones, about four fifths occurring once; the ten biggest clones make up around 50%. The sample was peripheral blood. These receptors were taken from a human donor in a cohort sampled during active COVID-19.

The chain joins TRBV5-1 to TRBJ2-3; TRBD1 is a possible D gene (9 bases). CDR1 and CDR2 (germline): SGHRS, YFSETQ. The CDR3 covers 20 residues. V was cut by 4 bases and J by 2 bases, with 29 bases left in between. The CDR3 here is CASSPIQGAMGLDYTDTQYF. The CDR3 nucleotides are TGCGCCAGCAGCCCGATACAGGGGGCGATGGGACTAGATTACACAGATACGCAGTATTTT.

The V call is TRBV10-1, the J call TRBJ2-5, with TRBD1 identical over 11 bases. V lost 4 bases, J lost 1 base, and 11 bases stayed unmatched. Germline CDR1 WNHNN, CDR2 SYGVQD (reference sequence). This CDR3 contains 18 residues. CDR3 sequence: CASSGVNGTGGFQETQYF. The CDR3 DNA reads TGCGCCAGCAGTGGGGTAAACGGGACAGGGGGTTTCCAAGAGACCCAGTACTTC.

The chain combines TRBV6-1 with TRBJ2-1; 9 bases are a match to TRBD2. Unmatched junction bases numbered 14, after V lost 1 base and J lost 7 bases. The CDR3 contains 18 residues. Germline loops: CDR1 MNHNS, CDR2 SASEGT. Written as DNA, the CDR3 is TGTGCCAGCAGTGAAGGCTTGAGGTTGGGTCTAGCGGGGAATGAGCAGTTCTTC. Protein product: CASSEGLRLGLAGNEQFF.

The chain joins TRBV5-1 to TRBJ1-4; perhaps TRBD1 as D (6 bases). Trimming stripped 2 bases from V and 7 bases from J, with 27 bases between. CDR3 length: 19 residues. CDR1 is SGHRS and CDR2 is YFSETQ in the germline V gene. CDR3 in DNA: TGCGCCAGCAGCTTCTCGACAGGAGACAGCTCCCAGAACGGTGAAAAACTGTTTTTT. Its protein is CASSFSTGDSSQNGEKLFF.

This rearrangement joins TRBV5-4 to TRBJ2-3; 13 bases are shared with TRBD2. Germline-derived CDR1 and CDR2 are SGHNT and YYREEE (reference sequence). The length of the CDR3 is 19 residues. J lost 7 bases, V lost 4 bases, and 18 bases had no gene match. The CDR3 DNA sequence: TGTGCCAGCAGCCTGGGGACTAGCGGGGAGAGTGGTACAAAGAATACGCAGTATTTT. This encodes CASSLGTSGESGTKNTQYF.

The chain employs TRBV12-3 or TRBV12-4 and TRBJ1-2; D unclear. V was cut by 2 bases and J by 3 bases, with 7 bases left in between. This CDR3 contains 13 residues. This CDR3 reads CASSLLLYYGYTF. The CDR3 DNA follows: TGTGCCAGCAGTTTATTGTTATACTATGGCTACACCTTC.

This clone was counted a few times. The V and J genes are TRBV28 and TRBJ1-4, with 7 nucleotides matching TRBD1. The J segment lost 4 bases and the V segment lost 3 bases, leaving 8 bases of the junction unmatched. The CDR3 consists of 16 residues. Looked up from germline, CDR1 is MDHEN and CDR2 is SYDVKM. The CDR3 is CASSFDRAGGNEKLFF. As DNA, the CDR3 is TGTGCCAGCAGTTTCGACAGGGCCGGGGGTAATGAAAAACTGTTTTTT. The full variable domain, rest sourced from reference TRBV28 and TRBJ1-4, is DVKVTQSSRYLVKRTGEKVFLECVQDMDHENMFWYRQDPGLGLRLIYFSYDVKMKEKGDIPEGYSVSREKKERFSLILESASTNQTSMYLCASSFDRAGGNEKLFFGSGTQLSVL.

The rearrangement uses TRBV3-1 (or the pseudogene TRBV3-2) and TRBJ2-1; TRBD2 matches at 11 bases. This CDR3 has 16 amino acids. Germline V CDR1 and CDR2: LGHDT, YNNKEL (reference sequence). Unmatched junction bases numbered 7, after V lost 2 bases and J lost 7 bases. The CDR3 protein is CASSQPWASGGNEQFF. CDR3 sequence (DNA): TGTGCCAGCAGCCAACCCTGGGCTAGCGGGGGGAATGAGCAGTTCTTC.

The CDR3: CASSPGHLGNTIYF. The CDR3 region has the DNA TGTGCCAGCAGTCCGGGACACCTTGGAAACACCATATATTTT. The V gene is TRBV28, the J gene TRBJ1-3, with D possibly being TRBD1 (6 bases). The germline gives CDR1 MDHEN, CDR2 SYDVKM. The CDR3 runs 14 residues. Trimming took 5 bases from V and 3 from J, leaving 11 bases between them.

The gene calls are TRBV5-1 and TRBJ2-1; unclear D gene. CDR3 length equals 13 residues. The V end was cut by 4 bases, the J end by 5 bases, with 10 bases between. The germline V gene has CDR1 SGHRS and CDR2 YFSETQ. CDR3 amino acids: CASSITSNNEQFF. The CDR3 DNA follows: TGCGCCAGCAGCATCACATCGAACAATGAGCAGTTCTTC.

In nucleotides, the CDR3 is TGTGCCAGCAGCCAAGATAGCGGGGCCGGCACAGATACGCAGTATTTT. It specifies CASSQDSGAGTDTQYF. The V call is TRBV3-1 (or the pseudogene TRBV3-2), the J call TRBJ2-3; TRBD2 aligns across 8 bases. V trimming: 0 bases; J trimming: 1 base; junction bases outside the gene matches: 3. The CDR3 contains 16 residues. Germline CDR1 is LGHDT and CDR2 is YNNKEL (reference sequence).

This clone was counted a single time. The V call is TRBV15, the J call TRBJ1-3, with D unresolved. Germline V CDR1 and CDR2: LNHNV, YYDKDF (reference sequence). The CDR3 is 18 amino acids. Trimming stripped 0 bases from V and 2 bases from J, with 17 bases between. The CDR3 spells CATSRDLLQSIAGNTIYF. CDR3 nucleotide sequence: TGTGCCACCAGCAGAGATCTCTTACAATCCATCGCTGGAAACACCATATATTTT.

The table lists this clone with a few counts. The V and J genes are TRBV19 and TRBJ1-1, with 7 positions matching TRBD1. The CDR3 spans 13 residues. Germline V gene lookup returns CDR1 LNHDA and CDR2 SQIVND (reference sequence). The junction had 2 bases not matched to a gene; V was cut back by 6 bases and J by 1 base. In DNA form, the CDR3 reads TGTGCCAGTAGGGGACAGCCGAACACTGAAGCTTTCTTT. This codes for CASRGQPNTEAFF.

The rearrangement uses TRBV29-1 and TRBJ1-4; 7 bases line up with TRBD1. The CDR3 contains 13 residues. The germline V gene encodes CDR1 SQVTM and CDR2 ANQGSEA. V dropped 6 bases and J dropped 6; count of bases not matched to a gene: 7. CDR3 loop: CSVYTGDDEKLFF. The CDR3 coding sequence is TGCAGCGTCTACACAGGGGATGATGAAAAACTGTTTTTT.

This clone was seen only once. This chain uses TRBV15 with TRBJ2-5; no definite D call. Trimming stripped 8 bases from V and 4 bases from J, with 14 bases between. In germline, CDR1 is LNHNV, CDR2 YYDKDF (reference sequence). This CDR3 has 13 residues. The CDR3 reads CATRPSSGETQYF. For the CDR3, the DNA is TGTGCCACCCGCCCATCGTCCGGAGAGACCCAGTACTTC. The full variable domain, its missing parts supplied by reference TRBV15 and TRBJ2-5, is DAMVIQNPRYQVTQFGKPVTLSCSQTLNHNVMYWYQQKSSQAPKLLFHYYDKDFNNEADTPDNFQSRRPNTSFCFLDIRSPGLGDTAMYLCATRPSSGETQYFGPGTRLLVL.

This clone was found a few times. The chain links TRBV5-1 to TRBJ2-7; 7 bases align to TRBD2. Germline CDR1 is SGHRS and CDR2 is YFSETQ. Trimming removed 3 bases from V and 2 bases from J; junction bases left unmatched: 17. The CDR3 length is 18 residues. The DNA of the CDR3 is TGCGCCAGCAGCTCCGGCCTAGCGGCCCTAACGGGTCCCTACGAGCAGTACTTC. It specifies CASSSGLAALTGPYEQYF. The variable domain in full, completed from reference TRBV5-1 and TRBJ2-7, reads KAGVTQTPRYLIKTRGQQVTLSCSPISGHRSVSWYQQTPGQGLQFLFEYFSETQRNKGNFPGRFSGRQFSNSRSEMNVSTLELGDSALYLCASSSGLAALTGPYEQYFGPGTRLTVT.

The V call is TRBV2, the J call TRBJ1-6, with D possibly TRBD1 on 6 matching bases. Germline V gives CDR1 SNHLY, CDR2 FYNNEI. CDR3 length equals 14 residues. Trimming took 6 bases from V and 4 from J, leaving 10 bases between them. CDR3 coding DNA: TGTGCCAGCAGGCGTCAGGGGTATAATTCACCCCTCCACTTT. Encoded protein: CASRRQGYNSPLHF.

A few counts support this clone. Here the CDR3 reads CASRGLQSEFF. DNA of the CDR3: TGTGCCAGCAGGGGACTTCAGAGTGAGTTCTTC. The V call is TRBV6-5, the J call TRBJ2-1; D possibly corresponds to TRBD2 (6 bases). This CDR3 is 11 amino acids long. V shed 6 bases and J shed 14 bases, with 14 bases lying between them. The V gene's germline CDR1 is MNHEY and CDR2 SVGAGI.

The rearrangement joins TRBV6-4 to TRBJ2-3, with 11 bases fitting TRBD1. This CDR3 contains 14 residues. Trimming cost V 2 bases and J 10 bases; bases outside gene matches: 5. CDR1 and CDR2 (germline): MRHNA, SNTAGT. The chain's CDR3 is CASSDGDRGRPQYF. In DNA form, the CDR3 reads TGTGCCAGCAGTGACGGGGACAGGGGGAGGCCGCAGTATTTT.

The sample holds one count of this clone. Written as DNA, the CDR3 is TGTGCCATCAGTGAGTCGGCGGGGGGGGCAGGGGCCAACGTCCTGACTTTC. It encodes CAISESAGGAGANVLTF. This chain links TRBV10-3 with TRBJ2-6, with TRBD2 matching over 9 bases. This CDR3 spans 17 amino acids. Germline CDR1 and CDR2: ENHRY and SYGVKD. The trim removed 0 bases at V and 4 bases at J, leaving 4 bases unmatched.

The chain is built from TRBV10-3 and TRBJ2-7; TRBD1 is a possible D gene (5 bases). CDR1 is ENHRY, CDR2 SYGVKD, per germline. V was cut by 6 bases and J by 0 bases, with 9 bases left in between. CDR3 length: 13 residues. CDR3 residues: CAIRTDRSYEQYF. The CDR3 DNA is TGTGCCATCAGGACAGACCGCTCCTACGAGCAGTACTTC.

The chain joins TRBV5-8 to TRBJ2-7; 8 bases line up with TRBD1. V was pared by 0 bases and J by 7 bases, with 3 bases of the junction left unmatched. This CDR3 has 13 residues. The V gene's germline CDR1 is SGHTS and CDR2 YDEGEE. This CDR3 reads CASSLGQGREQYF. CDR3 in DNA: TGTGCCAGCAGCTTGGGACAGGGGCGGGAGCAGTACTTC.

V is TRBV5-1 and J is TRBJ2-2; tentative D call: TRBD2 (5 bases). This CDR3 spans 17 amino acids. Trimming pared 5 bases from V and 8 bases from J, leaving 25 bases between. CDR1 SGHRS and CDR2 YFSETQ come from the germline V gene. The CDR3 sequence: CASRLEPAKSIAGELFF. The CDR3 DNA sequence: TGCGCCAGCAGACTAGAACCTGCAAAAAGCATAGCAGGGGAGCTGTTTTTT.

The genes are TRBV7-2 and TRBJ2-7; the D gene is possibly TRBD1 (8 bases). The CDR3 length is 14 residues. V lost 6 bases and J lost 2, with 14 bases in between. From germline, CDR1 is SGHTA and CDR2 FQGNSA. CDR3 DNA sequence: TGTGCCAGCAGTCGGACAGGGAGGGCCTACGAGCAGTACTTC. Its translation: CASSRTGRAYEQYF. Complete variable domain (other parts from reference TRBV7-2 and TRBJ2-7): GAGVSQSPSNKVTEKGKDVELRCDPISGHTALYWYRQSLGQGLEFLIYFQGNSAPDKSGLPSDRFSAERTGGSVSTLTIQRTQQEDSAVYLCASSRTGRAYEQYFGPGTRLTVT.

The rearrangement uses TRBV15 and TRBJ2-1, with D possibly being TRBD2 (5 bases). Trimming stripped 6 bases from V and 8 bases from J, with 17 bases between. The CDR3 loop spans 14 amino acids. Germline values: CDR1 LNHNV, CDR2 YYDKDF (reference sequence). Written as DNA, the CDR3 is TGTGCCACCAGGCTCGGTGGGAGTTCATATGAGCAGTTCTTC. Its translation: CATRLGGSSYEQFF.

This clone was recorded once. The gene calls are TRBV10-3 and TRBJ2-3; 7 bases map to TRBD2. This CDR3 spans 15 amino acids. V lost 3 bases, J lost 2 bases, and 5 bases stayed unmatched. Germline V lookup: CDR1 ENHRY, CDR2 SYGVKD. The CDR3 sequence is CAISDPSGPTDTQYF. The CDR3 bases are TGTGCCATCAGTGATCCTAGCGGCCCCACAGATACGCAGTATTTT.

The chain is built from TRBV19 and TRBJ2-2, with D tentatively TRBD2 (5 bases). Germline values: CDR1 LNHDA, CDR2 SQIVND (reference sequence). This CDR3 region has 17 residues. Trimming took off 8 bases at V and 0 bases at J, with 19 bases between the two ends. Here the CDR3 reads CASRSPEGHANTGELFF. CDR3 sequence (DNA): TGTGCCAGTCGTTCCCCTGAGGGCCACGCGAACACCGGGGAGCTGTTTTTT.